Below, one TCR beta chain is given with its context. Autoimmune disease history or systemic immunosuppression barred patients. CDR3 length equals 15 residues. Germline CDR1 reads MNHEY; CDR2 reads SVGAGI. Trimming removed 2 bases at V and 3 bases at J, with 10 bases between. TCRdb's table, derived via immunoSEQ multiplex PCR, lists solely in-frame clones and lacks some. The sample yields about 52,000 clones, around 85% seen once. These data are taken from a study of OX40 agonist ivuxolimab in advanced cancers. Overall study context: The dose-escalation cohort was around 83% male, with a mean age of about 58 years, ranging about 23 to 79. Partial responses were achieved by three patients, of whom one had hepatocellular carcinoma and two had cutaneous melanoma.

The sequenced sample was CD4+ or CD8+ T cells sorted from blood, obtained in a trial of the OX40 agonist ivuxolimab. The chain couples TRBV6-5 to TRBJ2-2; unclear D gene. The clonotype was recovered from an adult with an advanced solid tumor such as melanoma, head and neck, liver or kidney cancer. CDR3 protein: CASSYVSEYTGELFF. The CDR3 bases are TGTGCCAGCAGTTACGTGTCAGAATACACCGGGGAGCTGTTTTTT.